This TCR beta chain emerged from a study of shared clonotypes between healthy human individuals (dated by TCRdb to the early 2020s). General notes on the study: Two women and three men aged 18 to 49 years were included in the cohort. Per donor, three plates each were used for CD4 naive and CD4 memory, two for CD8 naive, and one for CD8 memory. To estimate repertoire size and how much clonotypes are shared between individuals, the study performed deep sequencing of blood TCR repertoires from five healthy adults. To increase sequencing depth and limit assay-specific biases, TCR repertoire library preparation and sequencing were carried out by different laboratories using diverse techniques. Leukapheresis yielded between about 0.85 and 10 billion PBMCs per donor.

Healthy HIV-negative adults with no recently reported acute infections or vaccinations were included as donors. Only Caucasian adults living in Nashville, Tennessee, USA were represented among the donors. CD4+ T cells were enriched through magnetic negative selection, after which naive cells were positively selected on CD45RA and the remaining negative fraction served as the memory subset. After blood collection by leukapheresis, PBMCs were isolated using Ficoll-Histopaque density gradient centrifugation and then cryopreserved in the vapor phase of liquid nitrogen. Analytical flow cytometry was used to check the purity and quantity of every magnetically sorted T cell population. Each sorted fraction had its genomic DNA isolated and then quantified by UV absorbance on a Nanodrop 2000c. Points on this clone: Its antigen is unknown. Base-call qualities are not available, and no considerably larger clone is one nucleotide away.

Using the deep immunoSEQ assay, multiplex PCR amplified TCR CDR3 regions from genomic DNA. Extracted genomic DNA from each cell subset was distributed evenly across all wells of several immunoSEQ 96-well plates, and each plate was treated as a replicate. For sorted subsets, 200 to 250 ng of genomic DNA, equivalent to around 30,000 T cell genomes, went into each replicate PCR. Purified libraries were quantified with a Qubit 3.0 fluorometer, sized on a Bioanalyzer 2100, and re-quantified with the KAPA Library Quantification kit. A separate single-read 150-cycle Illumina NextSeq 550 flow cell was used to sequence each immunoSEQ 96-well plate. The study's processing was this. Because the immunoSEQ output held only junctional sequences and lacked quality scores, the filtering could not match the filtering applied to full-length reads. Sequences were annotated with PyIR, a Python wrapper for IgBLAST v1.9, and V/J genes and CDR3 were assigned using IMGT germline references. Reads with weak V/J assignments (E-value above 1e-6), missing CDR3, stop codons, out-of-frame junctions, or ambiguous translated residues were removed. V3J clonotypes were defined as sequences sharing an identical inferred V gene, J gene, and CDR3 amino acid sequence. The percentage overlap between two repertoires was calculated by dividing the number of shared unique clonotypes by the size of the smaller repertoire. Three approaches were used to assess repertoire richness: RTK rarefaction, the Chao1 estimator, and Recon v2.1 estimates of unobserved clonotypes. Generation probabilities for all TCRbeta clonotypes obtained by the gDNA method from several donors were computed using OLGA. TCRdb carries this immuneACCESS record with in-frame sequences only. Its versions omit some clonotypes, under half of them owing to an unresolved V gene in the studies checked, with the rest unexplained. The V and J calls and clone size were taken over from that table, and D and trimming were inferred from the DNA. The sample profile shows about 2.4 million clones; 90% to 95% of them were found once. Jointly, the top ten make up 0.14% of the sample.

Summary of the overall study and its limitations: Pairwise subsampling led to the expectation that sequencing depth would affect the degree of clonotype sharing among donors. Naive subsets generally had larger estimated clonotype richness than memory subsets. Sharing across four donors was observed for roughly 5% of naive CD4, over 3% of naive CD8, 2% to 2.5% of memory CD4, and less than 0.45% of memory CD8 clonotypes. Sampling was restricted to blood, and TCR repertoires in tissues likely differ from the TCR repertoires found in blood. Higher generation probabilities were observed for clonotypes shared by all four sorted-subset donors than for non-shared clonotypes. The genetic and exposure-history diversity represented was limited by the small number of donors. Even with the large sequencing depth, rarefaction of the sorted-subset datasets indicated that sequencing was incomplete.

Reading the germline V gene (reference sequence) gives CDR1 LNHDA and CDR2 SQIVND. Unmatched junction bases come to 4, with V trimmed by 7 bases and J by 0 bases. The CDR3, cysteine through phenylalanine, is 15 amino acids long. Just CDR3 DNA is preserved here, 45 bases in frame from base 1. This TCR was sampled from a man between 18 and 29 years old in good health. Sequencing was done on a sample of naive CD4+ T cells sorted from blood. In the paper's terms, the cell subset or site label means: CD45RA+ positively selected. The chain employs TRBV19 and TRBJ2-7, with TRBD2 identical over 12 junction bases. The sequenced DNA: TGTGCCAGTACTAAGACTAGCGGGGGCTCCTACGAGCAGTACTTC. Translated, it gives CASTKTSGGSYEQYF.